This T cell receptor beta chain was sequenced in a study of T-cell memory formation after mild COVID-19. Study-level information: Clusters were largely donor specific. The study's findings and limits: From day 15 to 85, contracting clones were balanced between CD4 and CD8, whereas later expanders leaned toward CD4+. Shrinking CD4+ clones resided mostly in CM and EM, and CD8+ ones in EMRA.

The sample holds a few counts of this clonotype. The target antigen is unknown. The authors produced TCR alpha and TCR beta cDNA libraries with sample barcodes and UMIs by 5'RACE using constant-segment primers. One entry per CDR3 protein, called by TCRdb with MiXCR from the 5' RACE reads. The sample shows about 260,000 distinct CDR3 sequences, roughly 15% of them seen only once. Sequenced input: PBMCs or a T cell subset sorted from them (not recorded which). This receptor was obtained from a man aged 18 to 29 who had mild COVID-19 (a few samples of this study predate the infection). Cell type and time point are not known.

CDR3 sequence: CASEGGTEAFF. The CDR3 nucleotides are TGTGCCAGCGAAGGGGGCACTGAAGCTTTCTTT. The V gene is TRBV28, the J gene TRBJ1-1; D perhaps matches TRBD1 (6 bases). V shed 8 bases and J shed 4 bases, with 8 bases lying between them. The CDR3 sequence is 11 residues long. CDR1 and CDR2 from the germline V gene are MDHEN and SYDVKM.